This T cell receptor beta chain was sequenced for a study of metastatic and nonmetastatic thyroid tumors. At the level of the study: Across blood and tumor or nodule tissue, repertoires from malignant and benign thyroid patients were compared with one another.

CDR1 KGHDR and CDR2 SFDVKD come from the germline V gene. The CDR3 has 17 residues. V was pared by 5 bases and J by 0 bases, with 19 bases between. No treatment of any kind had been given to any patient before thyroid surgery. The study, taken as a whole, reports: It was reportedly found that TCR beta diversity was significantly higher in malignant thyroid tumors than in benign nodules, a difference seen in both blood and tumor samples.

In this sample, this clone turned up many times. Its antigen is unknown. Authors' methods: To classify distant metastasis in papillary thyroid cancer, a model was built from CDR3 differences across clinicopathological groups. MiXCR re-clonotyped the PCR reads for TCRdb. These V and J calls rely on TCRdb rather than the paper's analysis. Found here are approximately 40,000 clones, roughly 11% of them singletons; the top ten hold 20% to 25%. The genes are TRBV24-1 and TRBJ2-7; no definite D call. The receptor's source is a female donor with papillary thyroid cancer or a benign thyroid nodule (not recorded which). Some clones in this sample may be carry-over from other donors' samples. Sequencing was performed on blood. The CDR3 region has the DNA TGTGCCACCAGTGGAAACCATCTTGACGGAAGCTCCTACGAGCAGTACTTC. Amino acid sequence: CATSGNHLDGSSYEQYF.